This T cell receptor (beta chain) was identified during a study of T cells in narcolepsy. CDR1 is LNHDA, CDR2 SQIVND, per germline (reference sequence). CDR3 length: 14 residues. The V gene end was trimmed by 7 bases and the J gene end by 8 bases; junction bases not matched to a gene: 4. The method was immunoSEQ multiplex PCR; TCRdb's version includes in-frame clones alone and lacks a portion of them. The top ten clones hold 1.1% of a sample with tens of thousands of clones, roughly 77% of them seen once. The sequence was collected from a human donor with narcolepsy. Specimen: CD45RA- memory CD4+ T cells from PBMCs. The chain couples TRBV19 to TRBJ2-1; 14 bases line up with TRBD2. CDR3 nucleotide sequence: TGTGCCAGTATGACTAGCGGGAGGGAGTATGAGCAGTTCTTC. It specifies CASMTSGREYEQFF.